Each of the 5 T cell receptor beta chains below was sequenced from the same sample in a study of tumor-infiltrating lymphocytes in primary liver carcinoma. TCR beta cDNA was prepared out of about 530 ng total RNA by means of a constant-region primer. Generation of the TCR beta libraries relied on three nested multiplex PCR rounds using slightly modified ARM-PCR. Each of the first two PCR rounds ran roughly 9 cycles with TRBV1-TRBV30 forward and C-beta reverse primers. TCRdb fed the multiplex PCR reads into MiXCR, producing one record per CDR3 protein. Seen here are some 30,000 distinct CDR3 sequences, 60% to 80% observed once, and the top ten hold more than 30%. Co-extraction of RNA and DNA was performed on about 18-30 mg of unsorted bulk tissue. The sample consisted of liver tumor tissue from sampling region 3. Subset in this sample: tumor region T3, left-lateral pole. These receptors were taken from a woman between 25 and 40 years old with primary liver carcinoma and hepatitis B virus infection.

Comment on this clonotype: Since no conserved phenylalanine or tryptophan closes the CDR3, a read error is the likely cause. This chain connects TRBV10-3 to TRBJ2-1; D is unclear. The germline V gene encodes CDR1 ENHRY and CDR2 SYGVKD. This CDR3 region has 14 residues. The CDR3 nucleotides read TGTGTTATCAGTCCCACGGCGACCCGGGATGAGCAGTTCTCC. Its protein is CVISPTATRDEQFS.

This chain joins TRBV11-2 and TRBJ2-1; no firm D call. CDR3 length equals 14 residues. Trimming took off 5 bases at V and 7 bases at J, with 15 bases between the two ends. Germline V gene data show CDR1 as SGHAT and CDR2 as FQNNGV. In DNA form, the CDR3 reads TGTGCCAGCAGCCAAGAATTGGGCACGAATGAGCAGTTCTTC. Its translation is CASSQELGTNEQFF.

This clonotype was picked up a small number of times. One end of the junction does not line up with germline, which may come from a read error. V usage is TRBV12-3 or TRBV12-4 and J usage is TRBJ1-3; D not certain. The CDR3 runs 12 residues. The DNA for the CDR3 is TGTGCCAGCGGGCACTCTGGAAACACCATATATTTC. Its protein product is CASGHSGNTIYF.

With respect to this clonotype: At one end the junction does not follow the germline gene, possibly because of a read error. This chain joins TRBV6-5 and TRBJ1-2; D not resolved. The germline CDR1 and CDR2 sequences are MNHEY and SVGAGI. The CDR3 sequence is 12 residues long. CDR3 sequence (DNA): TGTGACAGCAGTTCACCAGGCGTCGGCTACATCTTC. Translating it yields CDSSSPGVGYIF.

To note about this clonotype: A junction boundary mismatches the germline segment, possibly from a read error. The CDR3 region is CASSSRQGNIGGLFF. CDR3 in DNA: TGTGCCAGCAGTTCCCGACAGGGGAACATCGGGGGGCTGTTTTTT. The chain joins TRBV12-3 or TRBV12-4 to TRBJ2-2, with TRBD1 matching 8 bases. CDR3 length: 15 amino acids.